A selection of T cell receptor beta chains follows, all from one sample in a study of T cell responses to AZD1222 COVID-19 vaccine. The table came from immunoSEQ multiplex PCR; TCRdb's copy has only in-frame clones and leaves some out. This table has around 67,000 clones, 84% appearing once. The specimen comprised peripheral blood, sampled on day 0 of AZD1222 vaccination. The receptors stem from an adult in good health. Each CDR3 is given with its conserved first and last residue. D genes are given only for firm matches. Expanded clones are given a class, and other clones once, few, many or no size at all.

clone_size	d_call	v_call	j_call	cdr3_nt	cdr3_aa
.	TRBD1	TRBV7-2	TRBJ2-1	TGTGCCAGCAGCTTGATGGACAGGGGAATCTACAATGAGCAGTTCTTC	CASSLMDRGIYNEQFF
.	.	TRBV18	TRBJ1-5	TGTGCCAGCTCCTCACTCGGCCAAACGGGAGGTCAGCCCCAGCATTTT	CASSSLGQTGGQPQHF
.	.	TRBV19	TRBJ2-1	TGTGCCAGTAGTATAGGGGTTACGCGCAATGAGCAGTTCTTC	CASSIGVTRNEQFF
.	TRBD1	TRBV2	TRBJ1-5	TGTGCCAGCAGTGAAGCACCAGGGGGCTTTAGTCAGCCCCAGCATTTT	CASSEAPGGFSQPQHF
.	.	TRBV12-3/TRBV12-4	TRBJ1-1	TGTGCCAGTAGGGAGGGTTGGACTGAAGCTTTCTTT	CASREGWTEAFF
.	.	TRBV24-1	TRBJ1-2	TGTGCCACCAGTGATTCAATAGGGAAGAGGGGGGGCTACACCTTC	CATSDSIGKRGGYTF
once	.	TRBV15	TRBJ1-1	TGTGCCACCAGCAGAGACATAGGGGCCCCTGAAGCTTTCTTT	CATSRDIGAPEAFF
.	.	TRBV7-6	TRBJ2-7	TGTGCCAGCAGCTTTCCCGGGACCTACGAGCAGTACTTC	CASSFPGTYEQYF
.	.	TRBV27	TRBJ2-7	TGTGCCAGCAGTTCCTCCGGGACCTACGAGCAGTACTTC	CASSSSGTYEQYF
few	.	TRBV27	TRBJ1-5	TGTGCCAGCAGTCCCACTAGTGGGGGGGTTAATCAGCCCCAGCATTTT	CASSPTSGGVNQPQHF
.	.	TRBV11-1	TRBJ2-1	TGTGCCAGCAGCTTAAATAGGAACAATGAGCAGTTCTTC	CASSLNRNNEQFF
.	.	TRBV7-2	TRBJ1-1	TGTGCCAGCAGCCCTTCAAGCGGGAGGATGAACACTGAAGCTTTCTTT	CASSPSSGRMNTEAFF
.	.	TRBV5-8	TRBJ1-1	TGTGCCACCCGCCAGTATCTAGAGGCTTTCTTT	CATRQYLEAFF
once	.	TRBV5-4	TRBJ2-7	TGTGCCAGCAGCTGGGACTCGGGCTCCTACGAGCAGTACTTC	CASSWDSGSYEQYF
.	TRBD2	TRBV9	TRBJ2-1	TGTGCCAGCAGCCCCGGACTAGCGGGGTACAATGAGCAGTTCTTC	CASSPGLAGYNEQFF
once	.	TRBV30	TRBJ1-6	TGTGCCTGGATCGTTCAGGGACAACGAAATTCACCCCTCCACTTT	CAWIVQGQRNSPLHF
.	.	TRBV6-5	TRBJ1-3	TGTGCCAGCAAAACAAGCGGGGGTGGAAACACCATATATTTT	CASKTSGGGNTIYF
.	.	TRBV15	TRBJ1-6	TGTGCCACCAGCAGAGATAGGAACAATTCACCCCTCCACTTT	CATSRDRNNSPLHF
few	TRBD1	TRBV6-4	TRBJ1-5	TGTGCCAGCAGTGCAGGGGGCGAACAGCCCCAGCATTTT	CASSAGGEQPQHF
.	.	TRBV27	TRBJ2-7	TGTGCCAGCAGTCTCGGGACAAACTACGAGCAGTACTTC	CASSLGTNYEQYF
.	TRBD1	TRBV19	TRBJ1-5	TGTGCCAGTAGTCCAGGACAGGTTCAGCCCCAGCATTTT	CASSPGQVQPQHF
few	.	TRBV4-2	TRBJ1-3	TGTGCCAGCAGCCAATATCAGGGTGGAGGCTCTGGAAACACCATATATTTT	CASSQYQGGGSGNTIYF
.	.	TRBV9	TRBJ2-1	TGTGCCAGCGGCTTGGCGGGGGCTAGCTCCTACAATGAGCAGTTCTTC	CASGLAGASSYNEQFF
.	.	TRBV6-2/TRBV6-3	TRBJ1-5	TGTGCCAGCAGTTACTTACAGGCGTTCAATCAGCCCCAGCATTTT	CASSYLQAFNQPQHF
few	TRBD2	TRBV7-3	TRBJ2-5	TGTGCCAGCAGCTTAACTCCATCTAGCGGGGGTGGGCCCCAGTACTTC	CASSLTPSSGGGPQYF
.	.	TRBV18	TRBJ2-5	TGTGCCAGCTCACCAGGGTCCGAAGAGACCCAGTACTTC	CASSPGSEETQYF
.	.	TRBV7-9	TRBJ2-7	TGTGCCAGCAGCCTCGGGGAGTCGGGTAGGGACTTC	CASSLGESGRDF
.	.	TRBV19	TRBJ1-6	TGTGCCAGTTGCCCGAACAGGGCTTATAATTCACCCCTCCACTTT	CASCPNRAYNSPLHF
.	.	TRBV28	TRBJ1-4	TGTGCCAGCAGTTTGGTTTCAGGGTTGAATGAAAAACTGTTTTTT	CASSLVSGLNEKLFF
.	.	TRBV6-5	TRBJ2-3	TGTGCCAGCAGGGGCGGGGGCACGCCCCCGCAGTATTTT	CASRGGGTPPQYF
.	.	TRBV15	TRBJ2-7	TGTGCCACCAGCAGAGATACCTGGGGTCGGGACTACGAGCAGTACTTC	CATSRDTWGRDYEQYF
.	.	TRBV7-3	TRBJ2-5	TGTGCCAGCAGCTTATTTGGGCGGGAACAAGAGACCCAGTACTTC	CASSLFGREQETQYF
once	.	TRBV7-9	TRBJ1-1	TGTGCCAGCAGCCCACAGGCGAACACTGAAGCTTTCTTT	CASSPQANTEAFF